These 26 T cell receptor beta chains share one sample of origin, sequenced in a study of blood T cell repertoires in COVID-19. Sequencing used immunoSEQ multiplex PCR; TCRdb keeps in-frame clones, though not all of them. The table has about 110,000 clones, approximately 84% seen once. The sequencing sample was made of peripheral blood. The receptors stem from a human donor in a cohort sampled during active COVID-19.

The genes are TRBV11-2 and TRBJ2-2, with D maybe TRBD1 (7 bases). This CDR3 comprises 13 residues. In germline, CDR1 is SGHAT, CDR2 FQNNGV. Trimming took 7 bases from V and 7 from J, leaving 13 bases between them. CDR3 DNA: TGTGCCAGCACCAGGGGGGTCCGCGGGGAGCTGTTTTTT. Translation: CASTRGVRGELFF.

This chain uses TRBV5-3 with TRBJ2-3; D might be TRBD2 (6 bases). TRBV5-3 is an open reading frame whose function is uncertain. Trimming stripped 1 base from V and 3 bases from J, with 12 bases between. The CDR3 length is 15 residues. The CDR3 sequence is CARSLQRRVTDTQYF. The CDR3 nucleotides read TGTGCCAGAAGCTTGCAACGGAGGGTAACAGATACGCAGTATTTT.

The chain has TRBV4-3 and TRBJ1-4; possibly TRBD1 for D (6 bases). The CDR3 runs 16 residues. Germline V lookup: CDR1 LGHNA, CDR2 YSLEER. V lost 1 base and J lost 5, with 14 bases in between. The CDR3 loop is CASSQAGQRGNEKLFF. The CDR3, as DNA: TGCGCCAGCAGCCAAGCTGGACAGCGGGGCAATGAAAAACTGTTTTTT.

This clone was seen more than once but under ten times. The chain couples TRBV4-2 to TRBJ1-1; D perhaps matches TRBD1 (5 bases). The CDR3 is 15 amino acids. In germline, CDR1 is LGHNA, CDR2 YNFKEQ. The V and J ends lost 0 bases and 4 bases respectively, with 12 bases between them. CDR3 protein: CASSQDSAGGTEAFF. In DNA, the CDR3 is TGTGCCAGCAGCCAAGATTCCGCGGGGGGCACTGAAGCTTTCTTT.

The genes are TRBV10-3 and TRBJ1-2; D possibly corresponds to TRBD1 (6 bases). In germline, CDR1 is ENHRY, CDR2 SYGVKD. Between the trimmed V and J ends, which lost 0 bases and 1 base, there was a span of 12 bases. The CDR3 extends over 16 amino acids. CDR3 nucleotides: TGTGCCATCAGTGAGTCCAGAGGACAGCATAACTATGGCTACACCTTC. Translation: CAISESRGQHNYGYTF.

The rearrangement links TRBV5-1 to TRBJ1-2; the match to TRBD1 covers 11 bases. The germline V gene encodes CDR1 SGHRS and CDR2 YFSETQ. CDR3 length equals 15 residues. The J segment lost 6 bases and the V segment lost 3 bases, leaving 7 bases of the junction unmatched. The CDR3 protein is CASSSEGQGVHGYTF. In DNA form, the CDR3 reads TGCGCCAGCAGCTCCGAGGGACAGGGGGTCCATGGCTACACCTTC.

The chain uses TRBV6-5 and TRBJ2-2; 8 positions agree with TRBD1. CDR3 length equals 15 residues. Trimming took 5 bases from V and 0 from J; bases not matched to a gene: 2. Germline CDR1 is MNHEY and CDR2 is SVGAGI. In DNA, the CDR3 is TGTGCCAGCAGTACGGACAGGGCGAACACCGGGGAGCTGTTTTTT. This encodes CASSTDRANTGELFF.

The V call is TRBV5-1, the J call TRBJ1-3, with D uncertain. V was shortened by 1 base and J by 4 bases, with 12 bases between the two germline ends. The CDR3 contains 15 residues. CDR1 and CDR2 (germline): SGHRS, YFSETQ. The chain's CDR3 is CASSLSGSGGNTIYF. In DNA form, the CDR3 reads TGCGCCAGCAGCTTGTCGGGCTCGGGAGGAAACACCATATATTTT.

This chain joins TRBV21-1 and TRBJ1-5; the table names TRBD1, a call not compared with the DNA. TRBV21-1 is an annotated pseudogene. CDR3 length: 17 residues. In nucleotides, the CDR3 is TGTGCCAGCAGCAAAGTACAGGGATGTCTGTACAATCAGCCCCAGCATTTT. Amino acid sequence: CASSKVQGCLYNQPQHF.

The chain has TRBV4-1 and TRBJ2-6, with 11 bases fitting TRBD1. The germline CDR1 and CDR2 sequences are MGHRA and YSYEKL. V lost 5 bases and J lost 0; bases outside the gene matches: 6. The CDR3 consists of 18 residues. CDR3 protein: CASSERGTGGSGANVLTF. DNA for the CDR3: TGCGCCAGCAGCGAAAGGGGGACAGGGGGCTCTGGGGCCAACGTCCTGACTTTC.

J is TRBJ2-2 and V is TRBV3-1 (or the pseudogene TRBV3-2), with a tentative D call TRBD2 (6 bases). Germline V gene data show CDR1 as LGHDT and CDR2 as YNNKEL (reference sequence). The V end was cut by 3 bases, the J end by 5 bases, with 13 bases between. There are 15 residues in the CDR3. CDR3 sequence reads: CASSQTRGGTGELFF. The DNA of the CDR3 is TGTGCCAGCAGCCAGACTAGGGGTGGTACCGGGGAGCTGTTTTTT.

The chain employs TRBV4-2 and TRBJ1-5; no clear D. This CDR3 has 13 residues. V dropped 1 base and J dropped 6 bases, with 7 bases sitting between them. CDR1 and CDR2 from the germline V gene are LGHNA and YNFKEQ. The CDR3 DNA reads as TGTGCCAGCAGCCAAGTTCTCGGTCAGCCCCAGCATTTT. Residues: CASSQVLGQPQHF.

This chain joins TRBV18 and TRBJ2-7; unclear D gene. Per the germline V gene, CDR1 is KGHSH and CDR2 is LQKENI. The CDR3 covers 12 residues. V was cut by 3 bases and J by 0 bases, with 3 bases left in between. CDR3 in DNA: TGTGCCAGCTCACCGAGCTCCTACGAGCAGTACGTC. As protein: CASSPSSYEQYV.

The chain couples TRBV9 to TRBJ2-3; possible D gene TRBD1, 5 bases. Germline V CDR1 and CDR2: SGDLS, YYNGEE. The CDR3 spans 17 residues. Trimming took off 3 bases at V and 2 bases at J, with 19 bases between the two ends. CDR3 DNA sequence: TGTGCCAGCAGCGGAGAGTTGGCCGACAGCAACACAGATACGCAGTATTTT. This codes for CASSGELADSNTDTQYF.

This chain links TRBV30 with TRBJ2-4; no clear D gene. V lost 0 bases to trimming and J lost 6 bases, with 12 bases between them. Germline lookup yields CDR1 GTSNPN and CDR2 SVGIG (reference sequence). CDR3 size: 14 residues. CDR3 sequence: CAWSVPPTANIQYF. The CDR3 DNA reads TGTGCCTGGAGTGTACCTCCAACAGCAAACATTCAGTACTTC.

V is TRBV15 and J is TRBJ1-5, with D maybe TRBD1 (6 bases). The germline V gene has CDR1 LNHNV and CDR2 YYDKDF (reference sequence). The CDR3 is 14 residues long. Trimming removed 3 bases at V and 5 bases at J, with 11 bases between. The CDR3 reads CATSRQGSDQPQHF. DNA of the CDR3: TGTGCCACCAGCAGGCAGGGGAGCGATCAGCCCCAGCATTTT.

This chain joins TRBV14 and TRBJ2-7, with D perhaps TRBD1 (6 bases). The CDR3 length is 14 residues. Germline V CDR1 and CDR2: SGHDN, FVKESK. Deletions cut 1 base from V and 4 bases from J, with 11 bases between. For the CDR3, the DNA is TGTGCCAGCAGCCAAGGGTGGGACAAATACGAGCAGTACTTC. It codes for CASSQGWDKYEQYF.

The gene calls are TRBV27 and TRBJ2-1; a weak D match, TRBD2 (5 bases). This CDR3 spans 11 amino acids. The V gene lost 8 bases and the J gene lost 4 bases, with 6 bases spanning the gap. Germline values: CDR1 MNHEY, CDR2 SMNVEV (reference sequence). The CDR3 nucleotides are TGTGCCAGCGGACTTTACAATGAGCAGTTCTTC. Protein sequence: CASGLYNEQFF.

The chain uses TRBV3-1 (or the pseudogene TRBV3-2) and TRBJ2-2, with TRBD2 matching 8 bases. This CDR3 is built from 14 residues. CDR1 is LGHDT, CDR2 YNNKEL, per germline (reference sequence). V lost 3 bases to trimming and J lost 6 bases; unmatched junction nucleotides: 3. The CDR3 DNA follows: TGTGCCAGCAGCCACCGGGGGGGGCCCGGGGAGCTGTTTTTT. Its protein is CASSHRGGPGELFF.

The rearrangement joins TRBV18 to TRBJ1-2, with D uncertain. Trimming stripped 2 bases from V and 7 bases from J, with 8 bases between. In germline, CDR1 is KGHSH, CDR2 LQKENI. The CDR3 spans 12 residues. CDR3 DNA: TGTGCCAGCTCACCAGGAGAGGGTGGCTACACCTTC. Residues: CASSPGEGGYTF. The full variable domain, its missing parts supplied by reference TRBV18 and TRBJ1-2, is NAGVMQNPRHLVRRRGQEARLRCSPMKGHSHVYWYRQLPEEGLKFMVYLQKENIIDESGMPKERFSAEFPKEGPSILRIQQVVRGDSAAYFCASSPGEGGYTFGSGTRLTVV.

This clone occurred once. The V and J genes are TRBV7-8 and TRBJ2-3, with a weak D call TRBD2 (5 bases). The V end was cut by 0 bases, the J end by 4 bases, with 8 bases between. The CDR3 spans 14 residues. CDR1 is SGHVS, CDR2 FQNEAQ, per germline. CDR3 amino acids: CASSLAGEADTQYF. The CDR3 DNA follows: TGTGCCAGCAGCTTAGCGGGAGAAGCAGATACGCAGTATTTT.

The J gene is TRBJ2-5, the V gene TRBV19, with TRBD2 matching 14 bases. Germline CDR1 LNHDA, CDR2 SQIVND (reference sequence). The CDR3 runs 17 residues. J was trimmed by 4 bases and V by 3 bases; bases with no gene match: 7. The CDR3 nucleotides are TGTGCCAGTAGTATCCTAGGACTAGCGGGAGGCCGAGAGACCCAGTACTTC. Protein: CASSILGLAGGRETQYF.

This rearrangement joins TRBV28 to TRBJ1-1; TRBD1 matches 7 bases. The CDR3 is made up of 14 amino acids. Germline V gene lookup returns CDR1 MDHEN and CDR2 SYDVKM. The V and J ends lost 2 bases and 3 bases, in that order; junction bases with no gene match: 3. The CDR3 spells CASSLGQGDTEAFF. Here the CDR3 DNA reads TGTGCCAGCAGTTTAGGGCAGGGGGACACTGAAGCTTTCTTT.

Remarks on this clone: A junction end diverges from the germline sequence, so it may reflect a read error. This chain uses TRBV19 with TRBJ2-2, with TRBD2 matching over 9 bases. The CDR3 loop spans 16 amino acids. The germline CDR1 and CDR2 sequences are LNHDA and SQIVND (reference sequence). As DNA, the CDR3 is TGTGCCAGTAGTGCGGGGGGGCGGATGAACCCCGGGGAGCTGTTTTTT. The encoded protein is CASSAGGRMNPGELFF.

The chain couples TRBV23-1 to TRBJ2-7; 10 bases map to TRBD2. Being an ORF, TRBV23-1 has a function that is uncertain. V shed 7 bases, J shed 4 bases, and the junction held 19 bases outside the gene matches. The CDR3 covers 18 residues. CDR3 sequence: CASTRSGLEREGPYEQYV. The DNA for the CDR3 is TGCGCCAGCACCCGAAGTGGACTGGAGCGGGAGGGCCCATACGAGCAGTACGTC.

V usage is TRBV7-2 and J usage is TRBJ2-1; perhaps TRBD2 as D (5 bases). The V end lost 5 bases, the J end lost 9 bases, and 8 bases lay between the germline ends. The germline gives CDR1 SGHTA, CDR2 FQGNSA. This CDR3 contains 11 residues. CDR3 region: CASSPGSEQFF. In DNA, the CDR3 is TGTGCCAGCAGCCCGGGATCTGAGCAGTTCTTC.